The clone carrying this TCR beta chain was detected many times. Its antigen is currently unknown. The data belong to a study of early T cells in non-severe SARS-CoV-2 infection. As for the study in general: Chains stayed unpaired after sequencing of bulk RNA from unsorted whole blood. Regarding the study as a whole: Using VDJdb, the matching emphasized anti-spike CD8 responses while missing private and CD4 specificities.

The CDR3 consists of 13 residues. V was clipped by 4 bases and J by 6 bases, with 12 bases between them. CDR1 MNHNY and CDR2 SVGAGI come from the germline V gene (reference sequence). Unique molecular identifier tags were affixed to discrete cDNA molecules. A single record per CDR3 protein comes from TCRdb applying MiXCR to the 5' RACE reads. The sample yields about 77,000 distinct CDR3 sequences, around 8.7% seen once. This sequence joins TRBV6-6 and TRBJ2-5, with a tentative D call TRBD1 (5 bases). The sequenced material came from whole blood. The TCR was taken from an adult who was a healthcare worker with PCR-confirmed SARS-CoV-2 infection or an uninfected control (not recorded which). The CDR3 loop is CASSSQARQTQYF. As DNA, the CDR3 is TGTGCCAGCAGTTCACAGGCCCGACAGACCCAGTACTTC.